The 26 T cell receptor beta chains below come from one sample, sequenced in a study of cytomegalovirus exposure and HLA in healthy donors. The PCR contained 60 Vbeta and 13 Jbeta primers. Data came from immunoSEQ multiplex PCR; TCRdb stores just in-frame clones and leaves some out. The sample holds about 200,000 clones. The sample consisted of PBMCs. These receptors were collected from a girl aged 2 to 9 in good health and CMV-seropositive.

The CDR3 reads CASSLAPTTSGISYEQYF. CDR3 sequence (DNA): TGCGCCAGCAGCCTAGCCCCGACGACTAGCGGGATTTCCTACGAGCAGTACTTC. The V and J genes are TRBV5-1 and TRBJ2-7, with 11 bases fitting TRBD2. The CDR3 extends over 18 amino acids. The germline V gene has CDR1 SGHRS and CDR2 YFSETQ. Losses at the gene ends were 4 bases for V and 1 base for J; bases not matched to a gene: 13.

The chain carries TRBV6-5 and TRBJ1-1; 8 bases line up with TRBD1. This CDR3 has 14 residues. Germline-derived CDR1 and CDR2 are MNHEY and SVGAGI. With 4 bases clipped from V and 5 bases from J, the junction kept 6 bases outside the gene matches. CDR3 residues: CASSSTGGGTEAFF. For the CDR3, the DNA is TGTGCCAGCAGTTCAACAGGGGGGGGGACTGAAGCTTTCTTT.

This chain links TRBV15 with TRBJ2-1, with 8 bases aligning to TRBD2. The germline V gene encodes CDR1 LNHNV and CDR2 YYDKDF (reference sequence). The CDR3 totals 17 residues. The ends lost 0 bases at V and 7 bases at J; junction bases unmatched: 11. The CDR3 is CATSRDPGSGTSNEQFF. The CDR3, as DNA: TGTGCCACCAGCAGAGATCCGGGCAGCGGGACTAGTAATGAGCAGTTCTTC.

The V call is TRBV4-1, the J call TRBJ2-7; D unclear. V dropped 1 base and J dropped 0 bases, with 10 bases sitting between them. The germline CDR1 and CDR2 sequences are MGHRA and YSYEKL. This CDR3 is built from 15 residues. The CDR3 loop is CASSQGRRGSYEQYF. The CDR3 DNA reads as TGCGCCAGCAGCCAAGGGCGGAGAGGCTCCTACGAGCAGTACTTC.

V and J are TRBV6-1 and TRBJ2-1; the match to TRBD1 covers 7 bases. Germline loops: CDR1 MNHNS, CDR2 SASEGT. The CDR3 is 16 amino acids. The junction had 7 bases not matched to a gene; V was cut back by 0 bases and J by 5 bases. This chain's CDR3 is CASSEALAGGDNEQFF. As DNA, the CDR3 is TGTGCCAGCAGTGAAGCCCTGGCAGGGGGAGACAATGAGCAGTTCTTC.

This chain connects TRBV5-1 to TRBJ2-5, with 8 bases lining up with TRBD1. The CDR3 runs to 12 residues. V gave up 4 bases and J gave up 9 bases; unmatched junction bases: 5. Germline V gives CDR1 SGHRS, CDR2 YFSETQ. CDR3 sequence (DNA): TGCGCCAGCAGCAACAAACAGGGGGCCCAGTACTTC. This sequence encodes CASSNKQGAQYF.

The chain uses TRBV9 and TRBJ2-3; possible D gene TRBD2, 6 bases. The CDR3 consists of 15 residues. V lost 3 bases and J lost 5, with 16 bases in between. Per germline, CDR1 SGDLS and CDR2 YYNGEE. CDR3 bases: TGTGCCAGCAGCGAGGCCGGGGTAGCGGTAGATACGCAGTATTTT. This translates into CASSEAGVAVDTQYF.

This sequence joins TRBV15 and TRBJ2-5, with 7 bases fitting TRBD1. TRBJ2-7 matches the DNA end more closely, so the J call is doubtful. There are 15 residues in the CDR3. Germline V gene lookup returns CDR1 LNHNV and CDR2 YYDKDF (reference sequence). In DNA form, the CDR3 reads TGTGCCACCAGCAGTAGGCGGCAGGGGGCCTACGAGCAGTACTTC. Translating gives CATSSRRQGAYEQYF.

This rearrangement joins TRBV11-2 to TRBJ2-5, with 12 bases aligning to TRBD1. The CDR3 loop spans 20 amino acids. Per the germline V gene, CDR1 is SGHAT and CDR2 is FQNNGV. J lost 5 bases, V lost 0 bases, and 16 bases had no gene match. The CDR3 bases are TGTGCCAGCAGCTTAGAACCAGGCTCCGGGACAGGGGGCGTTCGGGAGACCCAGTACTTC. Its protein product is CASSLEPGSGTGGVRETQYF.

The CDR3 spells CASSSLTSGRTDTQYF. The DNA of the CDR3 is TGTGCCAGCAGTTCGTTGACTAGCGGGAGAACAGATACGCAGTATTTT. J is TRBJ2-3 and V is TRBV6-5, with 12 bases that match TRBD2. V was clipped by 4 bases and J by 3 bases; unmatched bases: 5. The CDR3 extends over 16 amino acids. The germline V gene encodes CDR1 MNHEY and CDR2 SVGAGI.

This sequence joins TRBV7-9 and TRBJ2-1; D is uncertain. The CDR3 extends over 12 amino acids. V lost 4 bases, J lost 6 bases, and 7 bases lay in between. Germline assignment: CDR1 SEHNR and CDR2 FQNEAQ (reference sequence). CDR3 in DNA: TGTGCCAGCAGCTCGGGTGGCAATGAGCAGTTCTTC. Translating it yields CASSSGGNEQFF.

This chain joins TRBV12-5 and TRBJ2-1, with 11 nucleotides matching TRBD2. This CDR3 contains 15 residues. From germline, CDR1 is LGHNT and CDR2 FRNRAP. After removal of 6 bases from V and 9 bases from J, the junction contained 10 bases not matched to a gene. CDR3 coding DNA: TGTGCTAGTGGGGCCGGGATAGCGGGAGGGGGTGAGCAGTTCTTC. This encodes CASGAGIAGGGEQFF.

The chain recombines TRBV27 with TRBJ2-7; 10 bases map to TRBD1. After removal of 8 bases from V and 1 base from J, the junction contained 5 bases not matched to a gene. The germline CDR1 and CDR2 sequences are MNHEY and SMNVEV (reference sequence). The CDR3 loop spans 14 amino acids. CDR3 residues: CASSSGQGSYEQYF. The CDR3 nucleotides are TGTGCCAGCTCTTCGGGACAGGGGTCCTACGAGCAGTACTTC.

This chain links TRBV30 with TRBJ1-3; D gene unclear. The CDR3 sequence is 11 residues long. Germline V gene sequence: CDR1 GTSNPN, CDR2 SVGIG (reference sequence). V dropped 4 bases and J dropped 3 bases, with 4 bases sitting between them. The CDR3 bases are TGTGCCTGGACTAATGGAAACACCATATATTTT. It specifies CAWTNGNTIYF.

The chain uses TRBV19 and TRBJ1-5; 9 positions match TRBD1. J was trimmed by 5 bases and V by 5 bases; bases with no gene match: 4. Germline V gene data show CDR1 as LNHDA and CDR2 as SQIVND (reference sequence). The CDR3 has 14 residues. CDR3 sequence reads: CASSLGQGHQPQHF. In DNA form, the CDR3 reads TGTGCCAGTAGTCTAGGACAGGGGCATCAGCCCCAGCATTTT.

The V call is TRBV28, the J call TRBJ2-3; maybe TRBD1 (7 bases). The CDR3 runs to 15 residues. Germline V gives CDR1 MDHEN, CDR2 SYDVKM. Trimming shortened V by 6 bases and J by 5 bases, and 18 bases separated the two germline ends. This CDR3 is CASSTAGQGGDTQYF. CDR3 nucleotides: TGTGCCAGCAGCACGGCCGGGCAGGGGGGAGATACGCAGTATTTT.

V and J are TRBV5-1 and TRBJ1-1, with D possibly being TRBD1 (5 bases). The CDR3 has 14 residues. V was cut by 1 base and J by 6 bases, with 13 bases left in between. CDR1 and CDR2 (germline): SGHRS, YFSETQ. The CDR3 here is CASSLFGGNAEAFF. The CDR3 coding sequence is TGCGCCAGCAGCTTGTTCGGGGGAAACGCTGAAGCTTTCTTT.

The DNA for the CDR3 is TGTGCCAGTAAGGGACTAGCTGGTGAGCAGTTCTTC. Translation gives CASKGLAGEQFF. The chain has TRBV19 and TRBJ2-1; 9 bases line up with TRBD2. This CDR3 has 12 residues. Germline CDR1 reads LNHDA; CDR2 reads SQIVND (reference sequence). The V gene end was trimmed by 7 bases and the J gene end by 9 bases; junction bases not matched to a gene: 4.

V and J are TRBV15 and TRBJ2-3; TRBD2 might be the D (5 bases). This CDR3 is 13 amino acids long. Trimming removed 0 bases from V and 4 bases from J, with 5 bases in between. Germline V gene sequence: CDR1 LNHNV, CDR2 YYDKDF (reference sequence). The CDR3: CATSRERADTQYF. The CDR3, as DNA: TGTGCCACCAGCAGAGAGCGGGCAGATACGCAGTATTTT.

The chain employs TRBV4-1 and TRBJ1-2; D gene uncertain. The germline V and J ends were trimmed by 3 bases and 8 bases, with 16 bases remaining between them. The CDR3 sequence is 14 residues long. CDR1 is MGHRA, CDR2 YSYEKL, per germline. CDR3 residues: CASSQVGGKYGYTF. The CDR3 DNA reads TGCGCCAGCAGCCAGGTTGGAGGGAAATACGGCTACACCTTC.

The chain uses TRBV6-5 and TRBJ1-1; D remains unclear. This CDR3 region has 14 residues. Trimming removed 3 bases from V and 7 bases from J, with 15 bases in between. CDR1 and CDR2 (germline): MNHEY, SVGAGI. The CDR3 coding sequence is TGTGCCAGCAGTTATATCAGAACCCGCGGTGAAGCTTTCTTT. This codes for CASSYIRTRGEAFF.

The V gene is TRBV6-5, the J gene TRBJ2-3; the D is unclear. The CDR3 has 12 residues. The V end lost 5 bases, the J end lost 7 bases, and 10 bases lay between the germline ends. Germline-derived CDR1 and CDR2 are MNHEY and SVGAGI. The CDR3 nucleotides are TGTGCCAGCAGTCCGAGAGGAAATACGCAGTATTTT. Its protein is CASSPRGNTQYF.

This sequence joins TRBV7-9 and TRBJ2-7; tentatively, D is TRBD1 (5 bases). CDR1 and CDR2 (germline): SEHNR, FQNEAQ (reference sequence). Trimming removed 4 bases from V and 3 bases from J, with 10 bases in between. CDR3 size: 13 residues. Written as DNA, the CDR3 is TGTGCCAGCAGCTATATAGACAGCTACGAGCAGTACTTC. Protein sequence: CASSYIDSYEQYF.

This chain links TRBV5-8 with TRBJ2-3, with TRBD1 identical over 11 bases. CDR3 length: 14 residues. Germline loops: CDR1 SGHTS, CDR2 YDEGEE. The ends lost 4 bases at V and 5 bases at J; junction bases unmatched: 3. In DNA form, the CDR3 reads TGTGCCAGCAGCGTGGGGACAGGGGGAGATACGCAGTATTTT. Its translation is CASSVGTGGDTQYF.

The chain employs TRBV7-8 and TRBJ2-5, with a weak D call TRBD2 (6 bases). The CDR3 consists of 15 residues. Deletions cut 7 bases from V and 2 bases from J, with 17 bases between. Germline assignment: CDR1 SGHVS and CDR2 FQNEAQ. CDR3 region: CASTQARDFQETQYF. The DNA of the CDR3 is TGTGCCAGCACCCAAGCCCGGGACTTTCAAGAGACCCAGTACTTC. The complete variable domain, with remaining parts taken from reference TRBV7-8 and TRBJ2-5, reads GAGVSQSPRYKVAKRGQDVALRCDPISGHVSLFWYQQALGQGPEFLTYFQNEAQLDKSGLPSDRFFAERPEGSVSTLKIQRTQQEDSAVYLCASTQARDFQETQYFGPGTRLLVL.

This sequence joins TRBV28 and TRBJ2-7; D not resolved. V was clipped by 1 base and J by 2 bases, with 6 bases between them. In germline, CDR1 is MDHEN, CDR2 SYDVKM. The length of the CDR3 is 13 residues. The CDR3 reads CASSLLVTYEQYF. In DNA form, the CDR3 reads TGTGCCAGCAGTTTATTAGTCACCTACGAGCAGTACTTC.